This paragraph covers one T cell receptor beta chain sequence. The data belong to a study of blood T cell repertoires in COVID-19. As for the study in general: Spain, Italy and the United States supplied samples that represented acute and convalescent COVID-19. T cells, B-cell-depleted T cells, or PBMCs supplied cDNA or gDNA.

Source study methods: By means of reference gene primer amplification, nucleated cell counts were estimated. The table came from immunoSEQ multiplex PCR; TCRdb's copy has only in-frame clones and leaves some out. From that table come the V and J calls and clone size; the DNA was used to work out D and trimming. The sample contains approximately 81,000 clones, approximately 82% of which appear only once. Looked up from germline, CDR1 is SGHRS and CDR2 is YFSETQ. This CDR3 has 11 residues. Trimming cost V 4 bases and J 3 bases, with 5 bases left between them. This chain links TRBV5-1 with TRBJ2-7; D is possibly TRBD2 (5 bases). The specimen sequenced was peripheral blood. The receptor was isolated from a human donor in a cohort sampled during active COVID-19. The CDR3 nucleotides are TGCGCCAGCAGCGACTACTACGAGCAGTACTTC. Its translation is CASSDYYEQYF.